The clone carrying this T cell receptor (beta chain) was seen just once. The source of the sample is a study of blood T cell repertoires in COVID-19. CDR1 is SGHVS and CDR2 is FQNEAQ in the germline V gene. The CDR3 has 13 amino acids. V was shortened by 5 bases and J by 1 base, with 8 bases between the two germline ends. Under the authors' procedure: Amplifying reference gene primers gave estimates of nucleated cell counts. Sequencing used immunoSEQ multiplex PCR; TCRdb keeps in-frame clones, though not all of them. Clonal size and the V and J genes are those of that table, whereas D and trimming came from the DNA. The sample includes over 150,000 clones, more than 75% seen only once; the top ten take roughly 2.3%.

This sequence was found in a young man with acute or convalescent COVID-19. The specimen was peripheral blood. V usage is TRBV7-8 and J usage is TRBJ1-2, with D uncertain. The CDR3 is CASSTDRNYGYTF. The CDR3 coding sequence is TGTGCCAGCAGCACAGACCGTAACTATGGCTACACCTTC.